This T cell receptor beta chain was recovered during a study of T cells in Graves' hyperthyroidism and ophthalmopathy. The study, taken as a whole, reports: The model forecast ophthalmopathy, anticipating it by a median about 6.5 months before onset. Stable hyperthyroidism was told apart from ophthalmopathy by a model built on 13 V-J features.

Many counts were recorded for this clonotype. What it recognizes is unknown. Template material for amplifying TCR beta CDR3 regions consisted of RNA transcripts. First-round RT-PCR of the TCR CDR3 relied on the HTBI primer set. TCRdb processed the multiplex PCR reads anew with MiXCR; each CDR3 protein has one entry. This sample carries under 350,000 distinct CDR3 sequences, around a sixth of them seen once, and the ten largest clones take about 53%. V lost 4 bases to trimming and J lost 5 bases; unmatched junction nucleotides: 9. There are 15 residues in the CDR3. Per the germline V gene, CDR1 is SGHVS and CDR2 is FQNEAQ. Graves' hyperthyroidism showing no ophthalmopathy progression within 18 months was considered stable. Diagnosis relied on clinical symptoms, serum thyroxine and TRAb, thyroid ultrasound and orbital computed tomography.

This sequence joins TRBV7-8 and TRBJ2-5, with TRBD2 matching 8 bases. This receptor was obtained from a woman aged 45-65 years with Graves' hyperthyroidism. Sample: blood. CDR3 DNA: TGTGCCAGCAGCTCGGGGGGGGCTCGCCTGGAGACCCAGTACTTC. Protein product: CASSSGGARLETQYF.